This T cell receptor beta chain stems from a study of blood T cell repertoires in COVID-19. Study-level information: Acute and convalescent COVID-19 specimens originated in the United States, Italy and Spain. T cells, B-cell-depleted T cells, or PBMCs supplied cDNA or gDNA.

V lost 4 bases to trimming and J lost 5 bases; unmatched junction nucleotides: 3. Germline V gene sequence: CDR1 SGHNT, CDR2 YYREEE (reference sequence). CDR3 length: 15 amino acids. This clone was found a few times. The authors' processing: Reference gene primer amplification in the assay estimated nucleated cell counts. The repertoire was sequenced with immunoSEQ multiplex PCR; TCRdb's copy has only in-frame clones and lacks some. The V and J calls and clone size are taken from that table; D and trimming were inferred from the DNA. The sample holds fewer than 250,000 clones; roughly nine tenths are singletons and the top ten take around 1.2%.

Sequences were obtained from peripheral blood. This receptor was identified in a man between 25 and 39 years old with acute or convalescent COVID-19. The rearrangement joins TRBV5-4 to TRBJ1-6, with 10 bases lining up with TRBD1. The CDR3 DNA follows: TGTGCCAGCAGCACGGACAGGGGGAATAATTCACCCCTCCACTTT. This translates into CASSTDRGNNSPLHF.